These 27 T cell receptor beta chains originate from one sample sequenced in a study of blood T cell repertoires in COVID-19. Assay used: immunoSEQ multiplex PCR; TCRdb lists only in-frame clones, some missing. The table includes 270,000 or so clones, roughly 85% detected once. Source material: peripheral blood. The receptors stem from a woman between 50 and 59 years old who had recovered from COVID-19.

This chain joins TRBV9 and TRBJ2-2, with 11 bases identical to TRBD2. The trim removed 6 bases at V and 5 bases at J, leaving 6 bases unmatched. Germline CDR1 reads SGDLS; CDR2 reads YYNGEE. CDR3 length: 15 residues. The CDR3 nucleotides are TGTGCCAGCACTCTAGCGGGGGGAGTGACCGGGGAGCTGTTTTTT. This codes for CASTLAGGVTGELFF.

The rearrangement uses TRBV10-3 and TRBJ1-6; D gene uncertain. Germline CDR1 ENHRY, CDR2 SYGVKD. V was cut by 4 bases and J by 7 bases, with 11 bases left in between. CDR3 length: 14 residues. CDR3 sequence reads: CAISVRGWNSPLHF. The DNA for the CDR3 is TGTGCCATCAGTGTACGAGGGTGGAATTCACCCCTCCACTTT.

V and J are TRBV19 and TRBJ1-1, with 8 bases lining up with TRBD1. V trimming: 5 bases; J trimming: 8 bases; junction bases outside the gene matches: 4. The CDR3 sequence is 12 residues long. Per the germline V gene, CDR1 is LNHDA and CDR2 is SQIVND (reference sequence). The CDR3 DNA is TGTGCCAGTAGTCCGACAGGGGCCGAAGCTTTCTTT. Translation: CASSPTGAEAFF.

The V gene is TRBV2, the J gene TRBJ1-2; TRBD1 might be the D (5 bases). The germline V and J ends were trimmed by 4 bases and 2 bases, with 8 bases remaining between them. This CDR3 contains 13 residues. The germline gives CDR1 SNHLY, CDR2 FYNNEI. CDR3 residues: CASSVSGNYGYTF. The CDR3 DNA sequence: TGTGCCAGCAGTGTATCAGGGAACTATGGCTACACCTTC. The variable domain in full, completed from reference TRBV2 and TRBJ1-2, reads EPEVTQTPSHQVTQMGQEVILRCVPISNHLYFYWYRQILGQKVEFLVSFYNNEISEKSEIFDDQFSVERPDGSNFTLKIRSTKLEDSAMYFCASSVSGNYGYTFGSGTRLTVV.

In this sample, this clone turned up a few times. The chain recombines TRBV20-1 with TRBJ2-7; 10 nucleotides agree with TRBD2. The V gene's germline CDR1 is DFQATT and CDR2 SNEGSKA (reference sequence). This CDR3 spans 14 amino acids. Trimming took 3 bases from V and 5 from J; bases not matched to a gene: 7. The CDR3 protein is CSASSLAGEDEQYF. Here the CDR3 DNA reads TGCAGTGCTAGTAGCCTAGCGGGAGAAGACGAGCAGTACTTC.

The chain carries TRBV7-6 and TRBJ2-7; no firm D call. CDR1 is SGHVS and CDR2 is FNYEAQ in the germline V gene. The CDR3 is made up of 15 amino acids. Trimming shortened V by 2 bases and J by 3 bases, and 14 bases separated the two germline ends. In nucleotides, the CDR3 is TGTGCCAGCAGCTTACGAGCAGGCGAACTCTACGAGCAGTACTTC. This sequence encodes CASSLRAGELYEQYF.

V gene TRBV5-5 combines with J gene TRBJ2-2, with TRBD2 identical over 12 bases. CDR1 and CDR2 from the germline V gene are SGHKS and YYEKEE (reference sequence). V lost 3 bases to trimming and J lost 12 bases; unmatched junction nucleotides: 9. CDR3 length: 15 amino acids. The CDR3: CASSSSVGLAGQLFF. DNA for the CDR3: TGTGCCAGCAGCTCATCAGTCGGACTAGCGGGGCAGCTGTTTTTT. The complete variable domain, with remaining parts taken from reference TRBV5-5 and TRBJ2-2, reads DAGVTQSPTHLIKTRGQQVTLRCSPISGHKSVSWYQQVLGQGPQFIFQYYEKEERGRGNFPDRFSARQFPNYSSELNVNALLLGDSALYLCASSSSVGLAGQLFFGEGSRLTVL.

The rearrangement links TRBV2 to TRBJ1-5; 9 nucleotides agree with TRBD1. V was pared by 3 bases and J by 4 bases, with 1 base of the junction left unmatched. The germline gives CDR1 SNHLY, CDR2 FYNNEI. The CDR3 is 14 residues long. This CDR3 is CASSEGTGNQPQHF. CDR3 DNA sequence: TGTGCCAGCAGTGAGGGGACAGGGAATCAGCCCCAGCATTTT.

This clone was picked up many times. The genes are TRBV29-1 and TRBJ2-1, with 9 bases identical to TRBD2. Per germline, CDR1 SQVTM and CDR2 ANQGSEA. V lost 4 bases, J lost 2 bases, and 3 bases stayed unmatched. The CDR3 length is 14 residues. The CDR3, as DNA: TGCAGCGTTGTCGGCGGGGGGGCCTACAATGAGCAGTTCTTC. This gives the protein CSVVGGGAYNEQFF.

CDR3 sequence (DNA): TGTGCCAGCAGCTTATCTTCGACAGGGCGGGAGACCCAGTACTTC. Its protein is CASSLSSTGRETQYF. The chain has TRBV7-9 and TRBJ2-5, with 7 bases matching TRBD1. The CDR3 consists of 15 residues. Trimming cost V 2 bases and J 5 bases; bases outside gene matches: 8. The germline gives CDR1 SEHNR, CDR2 FQNEAQ (reference sequence).

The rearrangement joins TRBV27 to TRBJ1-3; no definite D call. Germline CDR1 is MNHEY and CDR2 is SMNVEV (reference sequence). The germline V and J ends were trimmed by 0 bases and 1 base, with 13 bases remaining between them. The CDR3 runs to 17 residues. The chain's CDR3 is CASSLSIPERSGNTIYF. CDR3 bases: TGTGCCAGCAGTTTATCGATACCTGAGAGGTCTGGAAACACCATATATTTT.

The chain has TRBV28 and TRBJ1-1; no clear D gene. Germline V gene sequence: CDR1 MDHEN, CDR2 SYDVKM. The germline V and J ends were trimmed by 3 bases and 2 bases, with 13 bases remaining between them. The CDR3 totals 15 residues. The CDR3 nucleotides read TGTGCCAGCAGTTTTAACGCCAACAGAAACACTGAAGCTTTCTTT. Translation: CASSFNANRNTEAFF. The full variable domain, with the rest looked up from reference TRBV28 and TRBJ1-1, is DVKVTQSSRYLVKRTGEKVFLECVQDMDHENMFWYRQDPGLGLRLIYFSYDVKMKEKGDIPEGYSVSREKKERFSLILESASTNQTSMYLCASSFNANRNTEAFFGQGTRLTVV.

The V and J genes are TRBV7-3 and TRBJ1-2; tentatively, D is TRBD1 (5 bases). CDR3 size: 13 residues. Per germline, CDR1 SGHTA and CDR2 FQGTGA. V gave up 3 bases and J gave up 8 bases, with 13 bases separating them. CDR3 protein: CASSLDNLSGYTF. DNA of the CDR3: TGTGCCAGCAGCTTGGACAATCTGAGCGGCTACACCTTC.

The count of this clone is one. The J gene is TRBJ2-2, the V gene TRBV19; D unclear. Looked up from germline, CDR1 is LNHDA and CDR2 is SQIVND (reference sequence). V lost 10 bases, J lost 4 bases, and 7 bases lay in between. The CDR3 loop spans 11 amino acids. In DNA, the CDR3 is TGTGCCACCTCCCTCACCGGGGAGCTGTTTTTT. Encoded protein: CATSLTGELFF.

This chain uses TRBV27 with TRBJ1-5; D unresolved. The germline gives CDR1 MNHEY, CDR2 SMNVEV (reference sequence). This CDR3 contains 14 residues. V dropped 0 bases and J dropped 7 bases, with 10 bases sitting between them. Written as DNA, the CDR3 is TGTGCCAGCAGTTTATCTGTCACGCGCCAGCCCCAGCATTTT. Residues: CASSLSVTRQPQHF.

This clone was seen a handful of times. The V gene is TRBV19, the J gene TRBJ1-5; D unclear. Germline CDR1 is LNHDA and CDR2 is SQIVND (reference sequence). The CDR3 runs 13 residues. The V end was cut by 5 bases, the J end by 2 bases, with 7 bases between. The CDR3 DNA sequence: TGTGCCAGTAGTGCCGGGGGCAATCAGCCCCAGCATTTT. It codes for CASSAGGNQPQHF.

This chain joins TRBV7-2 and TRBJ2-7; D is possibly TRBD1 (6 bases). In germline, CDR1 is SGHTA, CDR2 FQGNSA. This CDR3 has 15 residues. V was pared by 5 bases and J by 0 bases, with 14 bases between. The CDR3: CASSVEGQSSYEQYF. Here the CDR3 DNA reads TGTGCCAGCAGCGTAGAAGGACAGAGCTCCTACGAGCAGTACTTC.

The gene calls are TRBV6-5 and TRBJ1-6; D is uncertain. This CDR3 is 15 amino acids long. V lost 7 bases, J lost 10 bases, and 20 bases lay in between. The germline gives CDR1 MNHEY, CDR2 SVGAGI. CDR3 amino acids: CASKTYDRGRSPLHF. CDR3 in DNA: TGTGCCAGCAAAACGTATGACCGAGGTCGATCACCCCTCCACTTT.

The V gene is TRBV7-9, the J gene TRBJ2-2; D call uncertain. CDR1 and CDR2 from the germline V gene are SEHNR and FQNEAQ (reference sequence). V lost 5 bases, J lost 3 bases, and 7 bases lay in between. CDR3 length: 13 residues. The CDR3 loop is CASSPIYTGELFF. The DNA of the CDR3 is TGTGCCAGCAGCCCCATTTACACCGGGGAGCTGTTTTTT.

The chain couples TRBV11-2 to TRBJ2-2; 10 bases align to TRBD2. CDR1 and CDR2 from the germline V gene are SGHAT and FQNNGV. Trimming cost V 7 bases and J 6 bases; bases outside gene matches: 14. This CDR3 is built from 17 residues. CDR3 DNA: TGTGCCAGCACCCGCGGCACTAGCGGGGCGGCGGCCGGGGAGCTGTTTTTT. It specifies CASTRGTSGAAAGELFF.

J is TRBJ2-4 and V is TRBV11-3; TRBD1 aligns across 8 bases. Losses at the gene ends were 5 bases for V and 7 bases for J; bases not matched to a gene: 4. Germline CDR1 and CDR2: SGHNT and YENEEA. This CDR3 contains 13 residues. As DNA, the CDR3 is TGTGCCAGCAGCACGGGACAGGACAACATTCAGTACTTC. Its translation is CASSTGQDNIQYF.

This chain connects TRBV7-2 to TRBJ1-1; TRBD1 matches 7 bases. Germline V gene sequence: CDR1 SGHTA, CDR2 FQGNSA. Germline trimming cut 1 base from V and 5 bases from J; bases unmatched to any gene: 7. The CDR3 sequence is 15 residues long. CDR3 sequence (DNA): TGTGCCAGCAGCTTAGTAGAGGGGGCGGGGACTGAAGCTTTCTTT. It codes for CASSLVEGAGTEAFF.

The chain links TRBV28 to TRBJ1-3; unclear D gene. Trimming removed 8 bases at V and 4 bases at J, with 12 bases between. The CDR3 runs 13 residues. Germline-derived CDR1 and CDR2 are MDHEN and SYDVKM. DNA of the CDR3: TGTGCCAGCGACACAGCATGGGGAAACACCATATATTTT. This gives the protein CASDTAWGNTIYF.

For the CDR3, the DNA is TGTGCCAGCAGCCGGGGAGTCAAAGAGACCCAGTACTTC. Its translation is CASSRGVKETQYF. The chain is built from TRBV7-9 and TRBJ2-5; perhaps TRBD2 as D (5 bases). From germline, CDR1 is SEHNR and CDR2 FQNEAQ (reference sequence). V was cut by 5 bases and J by 3 bases, with 10 bases left in between. This CDR3 is 13 amino acids long.

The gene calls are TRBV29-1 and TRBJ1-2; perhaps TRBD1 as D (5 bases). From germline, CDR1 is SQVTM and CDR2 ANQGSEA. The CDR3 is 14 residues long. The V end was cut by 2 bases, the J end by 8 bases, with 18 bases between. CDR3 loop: CSVELLGGALGYTF. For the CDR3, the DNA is TGCAGCGTTGAACTCCTGGGGGGAGCCCTCGGCTACACCTTC.

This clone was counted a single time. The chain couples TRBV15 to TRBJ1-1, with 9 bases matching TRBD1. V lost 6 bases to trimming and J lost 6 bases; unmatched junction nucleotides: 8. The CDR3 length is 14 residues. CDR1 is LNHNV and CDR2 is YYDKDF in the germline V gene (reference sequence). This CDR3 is CATSSTDRGAEAFF. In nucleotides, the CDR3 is TGTGCCACCAGTTCAACGGACAGGGGCGCTGAAGCTTTCTTT.

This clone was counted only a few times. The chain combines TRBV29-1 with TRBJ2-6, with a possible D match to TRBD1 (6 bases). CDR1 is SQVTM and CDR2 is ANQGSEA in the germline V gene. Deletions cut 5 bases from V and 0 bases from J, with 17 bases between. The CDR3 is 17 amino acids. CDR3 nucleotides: TGCAGCGTTACAGGGTTTGTTTCCGACTCTGGGGCCAACGTCCTGACTTTC. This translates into CSVTGFVSDSGANVLTF.